Below, one TCR beta chain is given with its context. Its antigen is not identified. The record originates from a study of cytomegalovirus exposure and HLA in healthy donors. V trimming: 5 bases; J trimming: 6 bases; junction bases outside the gene matches: 9. The CDR3 spans 15 residues. Germline CDR1 and CDR2: LNHDA and SQIVND (reference sequence). The PCR contained 60 Vbeta and 13 Jbeta primers. Authors' analysis steps: Later, some 79 million unique TCR beta chains were counted in an analysis, and roughly 11 million of them were shared. Data came from immunoSEQ multiplex PCR; TCRdb stores just in-frame clones and leaves some out. The V and J calls and clone size are taken from that table; D and trimming were inferred from the DNA. The sample has approximately 34,000 clones; the top ten hold under 2%. Study results and limitations: An analysis was carried out later, and it reportedly showed fewer N-insertions in an Asian-associated ancestry cluster than the approximately 710-donor mean.

The receptor's source is a woman in her thirties or forties in good health and CMV-seropositive. The chain links TRBV19 to TRBJ2-2; 7 bases agree with TRBD1. Material: PBMCs. The CDR3 nucleotides read TGTGCCAGTAGTCCCTCTAGACAGGGCGCCGGGGAGCTGTTTTTT. Residues: CASSPSRQGAGELFF.